This TCR beta chain was identified during a study of shared clonotypes between healthy human individuals. The assay was immunoSEQ multiplex PCR, and TCRdb's table has in-frame clones only and misses some. The repertoire holds just over 2,000,000 clones, with about 95% as singletons. Only CD45RO-negative cells positively selected for CCR7 counted as naive CD8 cells, so terminally differentiated effector memory CD45RA+ cells were excluded. Trimming stripped 2 bases from V and 0 bases from J, with 8 bases between. Germline-derived CDR1 and CDR2 are SGHVS and FQNEAQ. This CDR3 region has 16 residues. This receptor was taken from a man younger than 35 in good health. The source material was naive CD8+ T cells sorted from blood. This chain joins TRBV7-8 and TRBJ2-6, with D possibly matching TRBD2 (5 bases). CDR3 loop: CASSLYGISGANVLTF. The CDR3 DNA reads TGTGCCAGCAGCTTATACGGGATCTCTGGGGCCAACGTCCTGACTTTC.